These 11 T cell receptor beta chains were all obtained from the same sample, sequenced in a study of tumor and adjacent non-tumor tissue in lung cancer (dated by TCRdb to 2016 to 2019). The library was made by multiplex PCR. Sequencing was performed on an Illumina HiSeq 2500. TCRbeta libraries were constructed through three rounds of nested PCR with primers (Table S4) according to protocols modified from ARM-PCR. TCRdb took the public reads, trimmed them with fastp at Q25, ran MiXCR for clone calling and kept in-frame beta chains. Duplicate CDR3 protein sequences are folded into a single record with the most common DNA and genes. The sample table records more than 85,000 distinct CDR3 sequences; around three fifths of these occur just once. Clones ranked in the top ten supply approximately 15% of the sample. RNA was isolated from bulk, unsorted tissue, and RNA quality was assessed with a NanoDrop ND-1000 and an Agilent 2100.

Sequencing used lung tumor tissue. The receptors come from a man between 70 and 80 years old with non-small cell lung cancer.

This clonotype is judged medium-sized. The chain uses TRBV11-2 and TRBJ2-5; tentatively, D is TRBD1 or TRBD2 (5 bases each). Deletions cut 5 bases from V and 7 bases from J, with 14 bases between. The V gene's germline CDR1 is SGHAT and CDR2 FQNNGV. CDR3 length equals 13 residues. The CDR3 spells CASSTNRGGTQYF. In nucleotides, the CDR3 is TGTGCCAGCAGCACGAATCGGGGCGGGACCCAGTACTTC.

About this clonotype itself: In this CDR3 the conserved last residue, phenylalanine or tryptophan, is missing, so a read error is likely. CDR3 loop: CVSSAQEYMGQQQFS. CDR3 nucleotide sequence: TGTGTCAGCAGCGCACAGGAGTATATGGGACAGCAACAGTTCTCC. This chain links TRBV5-4 with TRBJ2-1; TRBD1 agrees at 7 bases. Looked up from germline, CDR1 is SGHNT and CDR2 is YYREEE (reference sequence). This CDR3 spans 15 amino acids.

The chain is built from TRBV6-5 and TRBJ1-5; tentatively, D is TRBD1 (6 bases). This CDR3 is 15 amino acids long. CDR1 and CDR2 (germline): MNHEY, SVGAGI. Written as DNA, the CDR3 is TGTGCTAACCAAGGAGGACAGAGTCTCAATCAGCCCCAGCATTTT. As protein: CANQGGQSLNQPQHF.

This clonotype showed up many times. The chain couples TRBV20-1 to TRBJ1-5; a possible D gene is TRBD1 (5 bases). Per germline, CDR1 DFQATT and CDR2 SNEGSKA (reference sequence). Trimming pared 3 bases from V and 0 bases from J, leaving 6 bases between. The CDR3 is 13 amino acids. CDR3 sequence reads: CSASGGSNQPQHF. The CDR3 bases are TGCAGTGCTAGTGGGGGTAGCAATCAGCCCCAGCATTTT.

The gene calls are TRBV7-8 and TRBJ1-5, with TRBD1 identical over 10 bases. The CDR3 sequence is 15 residues long. V shed 6 bases and J 11 bases; nucleotides not matched to a gene: 13. Germline V gene lookup returns CDR1 SGHVS and CDR2 FQNEAQ. The CDR3 nucleotides are TGTGCCAGCAGGCCCGGGACAGGGGCAATTCGGTCCCAGCATTTT. It translates to CASRPGTGAIRSQHF.

This rearrangement joins TRBV5-6 to TRBJ1-2; 11 nucleotides align to TRBD1. Trimming cost V 1 base and J 8 bases; bases outside gene matches: 4. The CDR3 spans 14 residues. Looked up from germline, CDR1 is SGHDT and CDR2 is YYEEEE. The chain's CDR3 is CASSLRTGGEGYTF. CDR3 coding DNA: TGTGCCAGCAGCTTGAGGACAGGGGGCGAAGGCTACACCTTC.

This clonotype was counted ten times or more. V is TRBV6-5 and J is TRBJ1-5, with a tentative D call TRBD1 (6 bases). Trimming stripped 2 bases from V and 11 bases from J, with 19 bases between. The CDR3 sequence is 15 residues long. Germline V gives CDR1 MNHEY, CDR2 SVGAGI. The CDR3 region is CASSYGGQGQGTQHF. The CDR3 DNA reads as TGTGCCAGCAGTTACGGGGGGCAGGGCCAGGGGACCCAGCATTTT.

This chain joins TRBV11-2 and TRBJ2-7; D gene uncertain. Germline CDR1 is SGHAT and CDR2 is FQNNGV. With 1 base removed from V and 0 bases from J, the gap between germline ends came to 7 bases. The CDR3 is made up of 14 amino acids. The CDR3 DNA reads as TGTGCCAGCAGCTTAGTCCCCTGCTCCTACGAGCAGTACTTC. This sequence encodes CASSLVPCSYEQYF. Full variable domain (outside the CDR3, taken from reference TRBV11-2 and TRBJ2-7): EAGVAQSPRYKIIEKRQSVAFWCNPISGHATLYWYQQILGQGPKLLIQFQNNGVVDDSQLPKDRFSAERLKGVDSTLKIQPAKLEDSAVYLCASSLVPCSYEQYFGPGTRLTVT.

About this clonotype itself: Sequence at one end of the junction differs from germline and may be a read error. V is TRBV29-1 and J is TRBJ1-1, with D possibly matching TRBD1 (5 bases). CDR3 length: 13 residues. Germline CDR1 SQVTM, CDR2 ANQGSEA. The CDR3 DNA is TGCAACGTTCGACTCACAGGGAACACTGAAGCTTTCTTT. This codes for CNVRLTGNTEAFF.

The V and J genes are TRBV11-2 and TRBJ2-4, with 8 bases that match TRBD2. There are 12 residues in the CDR3. In germline, CDR1 is SGHAT, CDR2 FQNNGV. Trimming took 6 bases from V and 14 from J; bases not matched to a gene: 9. The CDR3: CASRYVNGGEYF. CDR3 coding DNA: TGTGCCAGCAGATATGTGAACGGGGGGGAGTACTTC.

With regard to this clonotype: A much larger clone differs by one base, so this may be a read error. This chain connects TRBV30 to TRBJ2-7; D remains ambiguous. V lost 1 base and J lost 3, with 7 bases in between. CDR1 and CDR2 from the germline V gene are GTSNPN and SVGIG (reference sequence). CDR3 length: 12 amino acids. The CDR3 spells CAWSASFYEQYF. The DNA of the CDR3 is TGTGCCTGGAGTGCAAGCTTCTACGAGCAGTACTTC.